This T cell receptor (beta chain) was documented in a study of T cell responses to AZD1222 COVID-19 vaccine. TCRdb's table, derived via immunoSEQ multiplex PCR, lists solely in-frame clones and lacks some. The top ten hold about 4% of the sample, which has about 200,000 clones, around nine tenths seen once. Concerning this clone: Antigen unknown.

This CDR3 comprises 14 residues. The germline CDR1 and CDR2 sequences are MDHEN and SYDVKM. V lost 9 bases to trimming and J lost 6 bases, with 20 bases between them. Study-wide points: White British donors predominated, females outnumbered males, and clonal diversity was possibly underestimated. Repertoires were sampled only after the peak T cell response. Baseline seropositivity occurred in only 5 to 7 AZD1222 recipients.

This material consisted of peripheral blood, taken 28 days after the second dose of the MenACWY control vaccine. This clonotype was obtained from an adult who received the MenACWY meningococcal vaccine as a control. This chain joins TRBV28 and TRBJ1-1; no reliable D call. The CDR3 is CASYWRAGSPEAFF. CDR3 nucleotide sequence: TGTGCCAGTTACTGGAGGGCGGGGAGCCCTGAAGCTTTCTTT.